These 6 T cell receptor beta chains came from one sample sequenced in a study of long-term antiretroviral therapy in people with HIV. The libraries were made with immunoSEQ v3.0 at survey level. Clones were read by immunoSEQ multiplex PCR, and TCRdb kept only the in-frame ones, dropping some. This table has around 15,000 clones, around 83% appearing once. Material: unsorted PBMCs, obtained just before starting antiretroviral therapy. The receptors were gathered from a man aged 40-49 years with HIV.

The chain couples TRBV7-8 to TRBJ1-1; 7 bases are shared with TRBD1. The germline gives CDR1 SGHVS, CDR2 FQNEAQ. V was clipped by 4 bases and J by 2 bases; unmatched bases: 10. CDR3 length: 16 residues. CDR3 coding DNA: TGTGCCAGCAGCTACTTAGGGGGCGCGGGAAACACTGAAGCTTTCTTT. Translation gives CASSYLGGAGNTEAFF.

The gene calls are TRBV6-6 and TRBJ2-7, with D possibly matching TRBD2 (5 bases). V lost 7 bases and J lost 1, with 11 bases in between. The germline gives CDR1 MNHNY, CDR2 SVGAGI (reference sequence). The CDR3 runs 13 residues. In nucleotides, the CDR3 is TGTGCCAGCAACGAGGACTGGTCCTACGAGCAGTACTTC. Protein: CASNEDWSYEQYF.

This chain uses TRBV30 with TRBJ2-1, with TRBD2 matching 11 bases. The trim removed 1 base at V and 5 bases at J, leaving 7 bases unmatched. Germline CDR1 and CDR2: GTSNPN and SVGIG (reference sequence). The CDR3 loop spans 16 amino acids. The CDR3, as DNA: TGTGCCTGGAGTGCAGACACTAGCGGGAGACACAATGAGCAGTTCTTC. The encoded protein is CAWSADTSGRHNEQFF.

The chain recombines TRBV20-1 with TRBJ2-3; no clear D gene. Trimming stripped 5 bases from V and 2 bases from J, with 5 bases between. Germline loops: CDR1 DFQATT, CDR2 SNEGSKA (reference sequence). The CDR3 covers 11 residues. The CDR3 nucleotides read TGCAGTGCTGAAACCACAGATACGCAGTATTTT. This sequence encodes CSAETTDTQYF.

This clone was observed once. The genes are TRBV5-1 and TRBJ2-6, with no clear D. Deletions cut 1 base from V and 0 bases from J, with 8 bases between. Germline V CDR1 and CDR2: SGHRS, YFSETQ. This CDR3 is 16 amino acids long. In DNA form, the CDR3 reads TGCGCCAGCAGCTTGTTAGGCGGCTCTGGGGCCAACGTCCTGACTTTC. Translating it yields CASSLLGGSGANVLTF. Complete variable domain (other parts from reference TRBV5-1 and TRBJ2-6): KAGVTQTPRYLIKTRGQQVTLSCSPISGHRSVSWYQQTPGQGLQFLFEYFSETQRNKGNFPGRFSGRQFSNSRSEMNVSTLELGDSALYLCASSLLGGSGANVLTFGAGSRLTVL.

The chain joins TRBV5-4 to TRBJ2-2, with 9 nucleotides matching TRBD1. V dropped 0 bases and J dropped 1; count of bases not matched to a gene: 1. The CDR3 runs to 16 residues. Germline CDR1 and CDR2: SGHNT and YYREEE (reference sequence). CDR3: CASSLDRGQNTGELFF. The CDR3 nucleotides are TGTGCCAGCAGCTTGGACAGGGGGCAGAACACCGGGGAGCTGTTTTTT.